This TCR beta chain appears in the sequencing data of a study of T-cell memory formation after mild COVID-19. General observations from the study: Prior to infection, memory already included some responding clones, suggesting cross-reactive memory joined. For contracting clones, CD4+ ones sat mainly in CM and EM, CD8+ in EMRA.

As for this clonotype: Its antigen is currently unknown.

Germline V gene lookup returns CDR1 SGHNT and CDR2 YYREEE (reference sequence). This CDR3 region has 15 residues. V lost 2 bases, J lost 0 bases, and 2 bases stayed unmatched. 5'RACE, which relied on constant-segment primers, yielded TCR alpha and TCR beta cDNA libraries carrying sample barcodes and UMIs. TCRdb re-derived calls from the 5' RACE reads in MiXCR, one entry per CDR3 protein. The sample lists 350,000 to 500,000 distinct CDR3 sequences, more than 15% occurring once. This receptor was taken from a man between 18 and 35 years old who had mild COVID-19 (a few samples of this study predate the infection). Cell type and time point are not known. The sample consisted of PBMCs or a T cell subset sorted from them (not recorded which). V is TRBV5-4 and J is TRBJ2-3, with TRBD2 matching 8 bases. CDR3 nucleotide sequence: TGTGCCAGCAGCTTAGCGGGGGAAAGCACAGATACGCAGTATTTT. This sequence encodes CASSLAGESTDTQYF.